These T cell receptor beta chains were read from a single sample in a study of blood T cells in healthy people across ages. TCRdb called the 5' RACE reads again in MiXCR, with one record for every CDR3 protein. The sample holds 750,000 or so distinct CDR3 sequences, roughly 25% seen once. This sample also belongs to another study, concerning T cells of mothers and their children.

Sequenced input: blood. All receptors come from a boy aged 5-17 years in good health. The CDR3 runs from the conserved cysteine through the conserved F or W. D genes are given only for firm matches. A row's size may be missing; if present it is once, few, many or a size class.

TRBJ2-7,-,TRBV21-1,-,TGTGCCAGCAGCAACGTTGGGACAGGGCGTTTCTACGAGCAGTACTTC,CASSNVGTGRFYEQYF
TRBJ1-2,-,TRBV29-1,-,TGCAGCGTTGTGACCGAGGGAACCGGCTACACCTTC,CSVVTEGTGYTF
TRBJ2-1,-,TRBV7-9,TRBD1,TGTGCCAGCAGCTTATGGGACAGGGAGAGGGATGAGCAGTTCTTC,CASSLWDRERDEQFF
TRBJ1-5,-,TRBV2,-,TGTGCCAGCAGTGACTACAGAGGGAGCAATCAGCCCCAGCATTTT,CASSDYRGSNQPQHF
TRBJ2-3,few,TRBV2,-,TGTGCCAGCACGTCCAGGAGCACAGATACGCAGTATTTT,CASTSRSTDTQYF
TRBJ1-1,few,TRBV7-9,-,TGTGCCAGCAGCTCTGCTGGTGGCAGGATGAACACTGAAGCTTTCTTT,CASSSAGGRMNTEAFF
TRBJ2-5,-,TRBV4-1,-,TGCGCCAGCAGCAGAGGATTTAGCCAAGAGACCCAGTACTTC,CASSRGFSQETQYF
TRBJ1-4,many,TRBV7-2,TRBD1,TGTGCCAGCAGCCTACCGGGACAGGGGAATGAAAAACTGTTTTTT,CASSLPGQGNEKLFF
TRBJ1-3,-,TRBV5-1,-,TGCGCCAGCAGCTTGGATGGGGGGCCTGGAAACACCATATATTTT,CASSLDGGPGNTIYF
TRBJ2-1,-,TRBV13,TRBD2,TGTGCCAGCAGCTGGTTAGCGGGGGGGAGCTCCTACAATGAGCAGTTCTTC,CASSWLAGGSSYNEQFF
TRBJ2-1,few,TRBV2,-,TGTGCCAGCAGTGAAGAAGGTAGGGCGAAAGAGCAGTTCTTC,CASSEEGRAKEQFF
TRBJ1-1,few,TRBV4-1,-,TGCGCCAGCAGCCCACAGGAATACACTGAAGCTTTCTTT,CASSPQEYTEAFF
TRBJ2-7,-,TRBV12-3/TRBV12-4,-,TGTGCCAGCAGTTTTTCCCTAGTTTCCTACGAGCAGTACTTC,CASSFSLVSYEQYF
TRBJ2-5,-,TRBV6-6,-,TGTGCCAGCATTAACGAGGGAGAAGAGACCCAGTACTTC,CASINEGEETQYF
TRBJ2-3,few,TRBV29-1,TRBD1,TGCAGCTCAGACAGGGGTGTAACAGATACGCAGTATTTT,CSSDRGVTDTQYF
TRBJ1-2,-,TRBV9,-,TGTGCCAGCAGCGTAGCTGATCGGGGGGCGCAGTATGGCTACACCTTC,CASSVADRGAQYGYTF
TRBJ1-5,few,TRBV12-3/TRBV12-4,TRBD1,TGTGCCAGCAGCTCCGGGACAGGGGGCGTGGGAGGTCGGCCCCAGCATTTT,CASSSGTGGVGGRPQHF
TRBJ2-5,-,TRBV11-3,-,TGTGCCAGCAGCTTAGCCGTGGACTACTATGAGACCCAGTACTTC,CASSLAVDYYETQYF
TRBJ1-4,-,TRBV15,-,TGTGCCACCAGCAGAACCCGGGCGGTAAATGAAAAACTGTTTTTT,CATSRTRAVNEKLFF
TRBJ2-5,-,TRBV28,-,TGTGCCAGCACCGGTCGGACGGAGGCCTTAGAGACCCAGTACTTC,CASTGRTEALETQYF
TRBJ2-4,-,TRBV12-3/TRBV12-4,-,TGTGCCAGCAGTTTTGGCCCCCAAGGCAAAAACATTCAGTACTTC,CASSFGPQGKNIQYF
TRBJ2-7,few,TRBV13,TRBD1,TGTGCCAGCAGCTCCCGGGACAGGGGTAGCTACGAGCAGTACTTC,CASSSRDRGSYEQYF
TRBJ1-4,-,TRBV20-1,-,TGCAGTACACGACGCGAGAATGAAAAACTGTTTTTT,CSTRRENEKLFF
TRBJ2-5,-,TRBV11-1,TRBD1,TGTGCCAGCAGCTTAGTCTGGGACAGTGGCGAAGAGACCCAGTACTTC,CASSLVWDSGEETQYF
TRBJ2-2,few,TRBV7-9,TRBD1,TGTGCCAGCCTATCACAGGGGTCGCCTTCCACCGGGGAGCTGTTTTTT,CASLSQGSPSTGELFF
TRBJ1-1,many,TRBV6-5,-,TGTGCCAGCAGTTTTAGGAACACTGAAGCTTTCTTT,CASSFRNTEAFF
TRBJ2-5,-,TRBV6-2/TRBV6-3,-,TGTGCCAGCAGGGGGATCGCCCAGTACTTC,CASRGIAQYF
TRBJ2-7,-,TRBV11-2,TRBD2,TGTGCCAGCAGCTCCAACCGGGGGGAATACGAGCAGTACTTC,CASSSNRGEYEQYF
TRBJ2-1,-,TRBV10-3,TRBD1,TGTGCCATCAGTGAGAGTACAGGGGGTGTAAACAATGAGCAGTTCTTC,CAISESTGGVNNEQFF
TRBJ2-7,many,TRBV9,TRBD1,TGTGCCAGCAGCGTAGGGGGGACAGATCCCTACGAGCAGTACTTC,CASSVGGTDPYEQYF
TRBJ1-2,-,TRBV10-3,TRBD1,TGTGCCATCAGGAGCGTAGGGGACAGTGAAAATTATGGCTACACCTTC,CAIRSVGDSENYGYTF
TRBJ2-3,-,TRBV28,-,TGTGCCAGCAATCCCGCGGGGCCTGTCACAGATACGCAGTATTTT,CASNPAGPVTDTQYF
TRBJ2-1,-,TRBV5-1,TRBD2,TGCGCCAGCAGCTACGCCTTAGCGGGAGGACATGACAATGAGCAGTTCTTC,CASSYALAGGHDNEQFF
TRBJ2-1,few,TRBV11-2,-,TGTGCCAGCAGCTTAGTTCCGGGAGTCCCCTACAATGAGCAGTTCTTC,CASSLVPGVPYNEQFF
TRBJ2-1,-,TRBV11-2,TRBD2,TGTGCCAGCAGCCTGGGACTAGCGGGAGACGAGGAGCAGTTCTTC,CASSLGLAGDEEQFF
TRBJ2-1,few,TRBV7-3,TRBD2,TGTGCCAGCAGCCCGATAGCGGGAGGGGGTTACAATGAGCAGTTCTTC,CASSPIAGGGYNEQFF
TRBJ1-4,-,TRBV28,TRBD1,TGTGCCAGCAGCCCGGACAGGGAGGATGAAAAACTGTTTTTT,CASSPDREDEKLFF
TRBJ2-7,-,TRBV29-1,-,TGCAGCGTTGCAGGACAGTACTACGAGCAGTACTTC,CSVAGQYYEQYF
TRBJ2-7,-,TRBV12-3/TRBV12-4,-,TGTGCCGGGGAGACAGGCTCCTACGAGCAGTACTTC,CAGETGSYEQYF
TRBJ2-1,-,TRBV15,TRBD2,TGTGCCACCAGCACGACTAGCGGGGGGTTCAATGAGCAGTTCTTC,CATSTTSGGFNEQFF
TRBJ2-7,-,TRBV5-4,TRBD2,TGTGCCAGCAGCCACGGGACTAGCGAACAGTACTTC,CASSHGTSEQYF
TRBJ2-4,few,TRBV7-2,-,TGTGCCAGCAGCCCCCGATTAGATAACATTCAGTACTTC,CASSPRLDNIQYF
TRBJ1-2,-,TRBV5-6,-,TGTGCCAGCAGCTTGGCCGTCAGTTCCTATGGCTACACCTTC,CASSLAVSSYGYTF
TRBJ2-7,-,TRBV11-2,-,TGTGCCAGCAGCGACGTAATGAACGAGCAGTACTTC,CASSDVMNEQYF
TRBJ1-2,few,TRBV7-9,-,TGTGCCAGCAGCTTAACGGGGGTAGAAGGCTACACCTTC,CASSLTGVEGYTF
TRBJ1-4,few,TRBV4-3,TRBD1,TGCGCCAGCAGCCAAGATTCGGACAGGGATGAAAAACTGTTTTTT,CASSQDSDRDEKLFF
TRBJ2-7,-,TRBV13,TRBD2,TGTGCCAGCAGTCGGGGACTAGCCGAATTC,CASSRGLAEF
TRBJ2-7,few,TRBV28,-,TGTGCCAGCAGTTTAAGGGACATTTCCTACGAGCAGTACTTC,CASSLRDISYEQYF
TRBJ1-2,few,TRBV7-9,-,TGTGCCAGCAGCTTAGGGTTACCCTATGGCTACACCTTC,CASSLGLPYGYTF
TRBJ1-4,-,TRBV5-1,-,TGCGCCAGCAGCCGCACAGGGAAGGCTAATGAAAAACTGTTTTTT,CASSRTGKANEKLFF
TRBJ2-7,few,TRBV12-3/TRBV12-4,TRBD2,TGTGCCAGCAGATTTGGGACTACCCAACCTACCTACGAGCAGTACTTC,CASRFGTTQPTYEQYF
TRBJ2-1,-,TRBV6-5,-,TGTGCCAGCAGTTACTCATTAGGCGTCTGGTCTTCTTCCGATTACAATGAGCAGTTCTTC,CASSYSLGVWSSSDYNEQFF
TRBJ1-2,-,TRBV3-1,-,TGTGCCAGCAGCCAAGATCAACAAGCTAACTATGGCTACACCTTC,CASSQDQQANYGYTF